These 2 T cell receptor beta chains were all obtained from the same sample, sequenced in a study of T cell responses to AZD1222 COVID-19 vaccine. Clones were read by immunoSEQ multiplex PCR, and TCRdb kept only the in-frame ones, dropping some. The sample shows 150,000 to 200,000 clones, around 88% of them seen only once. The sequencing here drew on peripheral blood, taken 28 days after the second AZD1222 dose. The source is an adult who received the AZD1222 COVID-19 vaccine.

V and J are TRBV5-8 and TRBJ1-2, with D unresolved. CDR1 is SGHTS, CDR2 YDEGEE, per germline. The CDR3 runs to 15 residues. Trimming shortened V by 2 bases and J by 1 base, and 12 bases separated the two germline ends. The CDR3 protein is CASSFWFRSNYGYTF. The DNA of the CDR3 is TGTGCCAGCAGCTTCTGGTTTCGGAGTAACTATGGCTACACCTTC.

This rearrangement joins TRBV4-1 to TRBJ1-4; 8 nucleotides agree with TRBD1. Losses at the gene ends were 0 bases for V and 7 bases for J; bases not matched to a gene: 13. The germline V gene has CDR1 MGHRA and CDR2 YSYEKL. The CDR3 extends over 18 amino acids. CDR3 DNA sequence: TGCGCCAGCAGCCAAGAACCGGACAGGGCCGACTCGGGTGAAAAACTGTTTTTT. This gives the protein CASSQEPDRADSGEKLFF.